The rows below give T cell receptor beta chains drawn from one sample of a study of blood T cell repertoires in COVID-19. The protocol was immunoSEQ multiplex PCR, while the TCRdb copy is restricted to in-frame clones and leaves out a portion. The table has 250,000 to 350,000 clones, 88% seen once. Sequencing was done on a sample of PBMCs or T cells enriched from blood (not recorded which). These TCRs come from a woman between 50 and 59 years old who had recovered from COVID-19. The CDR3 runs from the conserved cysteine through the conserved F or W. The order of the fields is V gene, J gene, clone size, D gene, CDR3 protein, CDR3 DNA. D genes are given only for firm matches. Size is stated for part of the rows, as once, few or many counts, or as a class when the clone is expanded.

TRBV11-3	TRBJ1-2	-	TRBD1	CASSSDRDRVGGYTF	TGTGCCAGCAGCTCTGACCGGGACAGGGTTGGTGGCTACACCTTC
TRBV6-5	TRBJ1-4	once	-	CASSSSGILKEKLFF	TGTGCCAGCAGTTCGTCAGGGATTTTGAAAGAAAAACTGTTTTTT
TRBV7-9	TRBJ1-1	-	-	CASSTQGKNTEAFF	TGTGCCAGCAGTACTCAGGGGAAGAACACTGAAGCTTTCTTT
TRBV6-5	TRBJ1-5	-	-	CASTTPGLGNQPQHF	TGTGCCAGCACCACGCCAGGGTTAGGCAATCAGCCCCAGCATTTT
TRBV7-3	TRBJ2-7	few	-	CASSPGHSYEQYF	TGTGCCAGCAGCCCGGGACACTCCTACGAGCAGTACTTC
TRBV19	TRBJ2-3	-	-	CASSIGDSLTDTQYF	TGTGCCAGTAGTATAGGGGACTCCCTGACAGATACGCAGTATTTT
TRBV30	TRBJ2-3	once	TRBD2	CAWSVGLTSGSTDTQYF	TGTGCCTGGAGTGTAGGCCTGACTAGCGGGAGCACAGATACGCAGTATTTT
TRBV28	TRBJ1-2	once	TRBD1	CASSGQGPTYGYTF	TGTGCCAGCAGTGGACAGGGGCCGACCTATGGCTACACCTTC
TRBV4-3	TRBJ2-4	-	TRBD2	CASSQETSGRGNIQYF	TGCGCCAGCAGCCAGGAGACTAGCGGGAGGGGTAACATTCAGTACTTC
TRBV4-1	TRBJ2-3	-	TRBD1	CASSQDGTGGTDTQYF	TGCGCCAGCAGCCAAGATGGGACAGGGGGCACAGATACGCAGTATTTT
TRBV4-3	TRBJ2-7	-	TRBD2	CASSQVGSGIDEQYF	TGCGCCAGCAGCCAAGTTGGTAGCGGGATCGACGAGCAGTACTTC
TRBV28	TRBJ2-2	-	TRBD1	CASSLRQGNTGELFF	TGTGCCAGCAGTCTACGACAGGGGAACACCGGGGAGCTGTTTTTT
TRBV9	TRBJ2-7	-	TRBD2	CASSVVYSRTLAGGIEQYF	TGTGCCAGCAGCGTAGTTTACTCACGTACATTAGCGGGAGGAATCGAGCAGTACTTC
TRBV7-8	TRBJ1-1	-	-	CASSLALSFTEAFF	TGTGCCAGCAGCTTAGCGCTAAGTTTCACTGAAGCTTTCTTT
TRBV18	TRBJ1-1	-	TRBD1	CASSPLKGASDAFF	TGTGCCAGCTCACCCCTCAAGGGGGCTTCTGACGCTTTCTTT
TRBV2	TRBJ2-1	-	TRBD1	CASSSRGLEQFF	TGTGCCAGCAGTAGCAGGGGGCTTGAGCAGTTCTTC
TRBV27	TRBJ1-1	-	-	CASSSREEAFF	TGTGCCAGCAGTTCTCGGGAGGAAGCTTTCTTT
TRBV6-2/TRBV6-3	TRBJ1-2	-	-	CASSYSQGFLGYTF	TGTGCCAGCAGTTACTCACAGGGTTTTCTTGGCTACACCTTC
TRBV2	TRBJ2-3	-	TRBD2	CATRLAGGTDTQYF	TGTGCCACCCGACTAGCGGGAGGCACAGATACGCAGTATTTT
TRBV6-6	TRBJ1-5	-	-	CASSTQGRVYQPQHF	TGTGCCAGCAGCACCCAGGGGCGAGTCTATCAGCCCCAGCATTTT
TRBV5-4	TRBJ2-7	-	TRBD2	CASSFSGTPYEQYF	TGTGCCAGCAGCTTTAGCGGGACCCCCTACGAGCAGTACTTC
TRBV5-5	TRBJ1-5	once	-	CASSPLPSQPQHF	TGTGCCAGCAGCCCATTACCTAGCCAGCCCCAGCATTTT
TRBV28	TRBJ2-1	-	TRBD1	CASTWDRGPYNEQFF	TGTGCCAGCACCTGGGACAGGGGCCCTTACAATGAGCAGTTCTTC
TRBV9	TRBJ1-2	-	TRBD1	CASSVGQGAEGYGYTF	TGTGCCAGCAGCGTCGGACAGGGGGCTGAGGGCTATGGCTACACCTTC
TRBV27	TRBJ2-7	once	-	CASSSPGNEQYF	TGTGCCAGCAGTTCCCCAGGGAACGAGCAGTACTTC
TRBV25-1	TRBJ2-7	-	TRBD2	CASSAYWGGYEQYF	TGTGCCAGCAGTGCCTACTGGGGGGGCTACGAGCAGTACTTC
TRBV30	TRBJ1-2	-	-	CAGQPGTYGYTF	TGTGCTGGACAGCCCGGGACCTATGGCTACACCTTC
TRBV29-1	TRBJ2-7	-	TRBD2	CSVDTSGSYEQYF	TGCAGCGTTGACACTAGCGGCTCCTACGAGCAGTACTTC
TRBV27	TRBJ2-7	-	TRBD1	CASSLGTGWYEQYF	TGTGCCAGCAGCCTCGGGACAGGGTGGTACGAGCAGTACTTC
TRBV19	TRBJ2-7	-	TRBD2	CASRRLAEIGEQYF	TGTGCCAGTAGGCGGCTAGCGGAAATCGGCGAGCAGTACTTC
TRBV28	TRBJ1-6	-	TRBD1	CASRDTGTGGKNSPLHF	TGTGCCAGCAGGGATACCGGGACAGGGGGCAAAAATTCACCCCTCCACTTT
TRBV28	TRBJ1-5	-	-	CASSLSGAGPQHF	TGTGCCAGCAGTTTATCAGGGGCTGGGCCCCAGCATTTT
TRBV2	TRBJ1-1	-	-	CASSDLGLRMNTEAFF	TGTGCCAGCAGTGATTTGGGCCTCAGAATGAACACTGAAGCTTTCTTT
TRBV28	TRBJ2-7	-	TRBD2	CASSPGTSGYEQYF	TGTGCCAGCAGCCCCGGGACTAGCGGCTACGAGCAGTACTTC
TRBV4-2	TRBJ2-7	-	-	CASSQTQGGSYEQYF	TGTGCCAGCAGCCAAACGCAGGGCGGTTCCTACGAGCAGTACTTC
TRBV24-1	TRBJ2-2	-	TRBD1	CATSDPGTGVNTGELFF	TGTGCCACCAGTGACCCCGGGACAGGGGTTAACACCGGGGAGCTGTTTTTT
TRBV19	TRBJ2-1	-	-	CASSIREALSYNEQFF	TGTGCCAGTAGTATTAGGGAGGCCCTCTCCTACAATGAGCAGTTCTTC
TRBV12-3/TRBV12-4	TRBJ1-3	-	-	CASSSRVGNTIYF	TGTGCCAGCAGTTCCAGGGTTGGAAACACCATATATTTT
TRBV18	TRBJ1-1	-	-	CASSESGTEAFF	TGTGCCAGCTCAGAGTCAGGGACTGAAGCTTTCTTT
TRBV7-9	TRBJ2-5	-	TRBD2	CASSILSGRAYGETQYF	TGTGCCAGCAGCATCCTTAGCGGGAGGGCCTACGGAGAGACCCAGTACTTC
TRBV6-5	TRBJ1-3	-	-	CASRDTGNSGNTIYF	TGTGCCAGCAGGGACACAGGAAACTCTGGAAACACCATATATTTT
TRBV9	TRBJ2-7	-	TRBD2	CASSAQPAGELYEQYF	TGTGCCAGCAGCGCCCAACCAGCGGGAGAACTATACGAGCAGTACTTC
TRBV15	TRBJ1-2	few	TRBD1	CATAPRDRGRDGYTF	TGTGCCACCGCGCCCCGGGACAGGGGTAGGGATGGCTACACCTTC
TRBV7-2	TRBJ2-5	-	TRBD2	CASSFDGSGGQTQYF	TGTGCCAGCAGCTTTGACGGGAGCGGGGGGCAGACCCAGTACTTC
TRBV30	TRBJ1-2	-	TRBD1	CAWSGVTGGGYTF	TGTGCCTGGAGTGGGGTCACAGGGGGTGGCTACACCTTC
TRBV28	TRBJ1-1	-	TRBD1	CASQKGANTEAFF	TGTGCCAGCCAAAAGGGGGCGAACACTGAAGCTTTCTTT
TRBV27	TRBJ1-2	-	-	CASSLQGSNYGYTF	TGTGCCAGCAGTTTGCAGGGCTCTAACTATGGCTACACCTTC
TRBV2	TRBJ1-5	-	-	CASSESRGGQPQHF	TGTGCCAGCAGTGAATCGAGGGGGGGACAGCCCCAGCATTTT
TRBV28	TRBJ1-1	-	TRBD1	CASSETGGRRPEAFF	TGTGCCAGCAGTGAGACAGGGGGCCGGCGACCTGAAGCTTTCTTT
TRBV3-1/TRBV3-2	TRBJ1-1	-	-	CASAWGPEQAFF	TGTGCCAGCGCTTGGGGGCCCGAACAAGCTTTCTTT
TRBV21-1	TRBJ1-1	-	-	CAAPPRRVLNTEAFF	TGTGCCGCCCCGCCCAGGCGTGTTCTGAACACTGAAGCTTTCTTT
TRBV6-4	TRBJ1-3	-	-	CASRASPSGNTIYF	TGTGCCAGCAGAGCTTCGCCCTCTGGAAACACCATATATTTT
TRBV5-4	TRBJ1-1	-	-	CASSFRARNTEAFF	TGTGCCAGCAGCTTCAGGGCCCGGAACACTGAAGCTTTCTTT
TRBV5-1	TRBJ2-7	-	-	CASSLGYSVTLYEQYF	TGCGCCAGCAGCTTGGGTTATAGCGTCACGCTCTACGAGCAGTACTTC
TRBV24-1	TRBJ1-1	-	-	CATSGTGTRMNTEAFF	TGTGCCACCAGTGGAACCGGGACAAGGATGAACACTGAAGCTTTCTTT
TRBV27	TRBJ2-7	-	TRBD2	CASSLSMGLAGVNYEQYF	TGTGCCAGCAGTTTATCGATGGGACTAGCGGGAGTTAACTACGAGCAGTACTTC
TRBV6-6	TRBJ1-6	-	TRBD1	CASSPGQIYNSPLHF	TGTGCCAGCAGCCCGGGACAGATCTATAATTCACCCCTCCACTTT